The entry that follows covers one TCR beta chain sequence. The antigen is undetermined. This sample is part of a study of molecular identifiers for immune sequencing clone quantification. Study as a whole: Four of five splits of RNA from 20,000 or 100,000 naive CD8 cells were sequenced in replicates.

Study-wide results and caveats: Clones with over 20 RNA copies captured over 99% of effector molecules but under 1% of naive ones. For highly expanded clones, sizes could be underestimated when identical TCR molecules share a barcode.

Generation of bulk TCR libraries relied on previously described methods and listed TCR primers. TCRdb passed the PCR reads through MiXCR, listing each CDR3 protein once. The sample holds approximately 590,000 distinct CDR3 sequences, roughly 23% seen once. V dropped 3 bases and J dropped 0; count of bases not matched to a gene: 5. Looked up from germline, CDR1 is SGHAT and CDR2 is FQNNGV. The CDR3 loop spans 17 amino acids. The receptor's source is a human donor in good health. Some libraries in this study had Jurkat cell RNA spiked in. V usage is TRBV11-2 and J usage is TRBJ1-6; 7 positions match TRBD1. Material for sequencing was naive CD8+ T cells from blood, with Jurkat cell RNA spiked in. Subset meaning: FACS-sorted CD8+CD4-CCR7+CD45RA+ naive T cells. The chain's CDR3 is CASSFGTASSYNSPLHF. CDR3 bases: TGTGCCAGCAGCTTCGGGACAGCGAGCTCCTATAATTCACCCCTCCACTTT.